The 26 T cell receptor beta chains below were found in one sample sequenced in a study of blood T cells in healthy people across ages. The second PCR ran about 6 to 11 cycles with a sample-barcoded 5' primer and J-beta primers. TCRdb passed the 5' RACE reads through MiXCR, listing each CDR3 protein once. The sample lists around 710,000 distinct CDR3 sequences; around 40% were seen once. The sample consisted of blood. The origin of the receptors is a woman aged 55-69 years in good health.

The rearrangement uses TRBV20-1 and TRBJ2-1; a possible D gene is TRBD2 (7 bases). This CDR3 comprises 13 residues. V lost 1 base and J 10 bases, leaving 14 bases between the germline ends. The germline V gene encodes CDR1 DFQATT and CDR2 SNEGSKA (reference sequence). The CDR3 DNA is TGCAGTGCTAGAGGGGGGGGCGGACGGGAGCAGTTCTTC. It specifies CSARGGGGREQFF.

The rearrangement uses TRBV20-1 and TRBJ2-3; 11 bases are shared with TRBD2. V shed 5 bases, J shed 0 bases, and the junction held 7 bases outside the gene matches. The CDR3 consists of 16 residues. In germline, CDR1 is DFQATT, CDR2 SNEGSKA (reference sequence). CDR3 DNA sequence: TGCAGTGCTTCCGGACTAGCGGGCAGGAGCACAGATACGCAGTATTTT. Protein product: CSASGLAGRSTDTQYF.

The chain recombines TRBV9 with TRBJ2-6; 7 nucleotides match TRBD1. The CDR3 loop spans 17 amino acids. The junction had 8 bases not matched to a gene; V was cut back by 1 base and J by 4 bases. Germline V lookup: CDR1 SGDLS, CDR2 YYNGEE. The CDR3 DNA reads as TGTGCCAGCAGCGTAAGGGACAGAAGGTGGGGGGCCAACGTCCTGACTTTC. This encodes CASSVRDRRWGANVLTF.

This clonotype came up many times. The rearrangement uses TRBV10-3 and TRBJ2-7; D gene unclear. CDR1 is ENHRY, CDR2 SYGVKD, per germline. V lost 10 bases to trimming and J lost 0 bases, with 13 bases between them. CDR3 length: 13 residues. Written as DNA, the CDR3 is TGTGCCACCAACCCCGACAACTCCTACGAGCAGTACTTC. Amino acids: CATNPDNSYEQYF.

The gene calls are TRBV3-1 and TRBJ1-6, with 8 nucleotides matching TRBD1. Germline V gene sequence: CDR1 LGHDT, CDR2 YNNKEL (reference sequence). The CDR3 totals 15 residues. V was pared by 4 bases and J by 4 bases, with 3 bases of the junction left unmatched. CDR3 residues: CASSLGQGYNSPLHF. CDR3 nucleotide sequence: TGTGCCAGCAGCCTTGGACAGGGTTATAATTCACCCCTCCACTTT.

V usage is TRBV6-2 or TRBV6-3 and J usage is TRBJ2-4; possibly TRBD2 for D (5 bases). The CDR3 has 18 amino acids. The germline V gene has CDR1 MNHEY and CDR2 SVGEGT. V was cut by 6 bases and J by 2 bases, with 23 bases left in between. The CDR3 DNA follows: TGTGCCAGCAGAAGCTCTAGTGCGAGGGAAAGGACCAAAAACATTCAGTACTTC. Protein product: CASRSSSARERTKNIQYF.

This clonotype was counted at least ten times. The chain is built from TRBV5-1 and TRBJ2-2; D may correspond to TRBD1 or TRBD2 (5 bases each). The V end was cut by 4 bases, the J end by 3 bases, with 19 bases between. Germline V gene data show CDR1 as SGHRS and CDR2 as YFSETQ. The CDR3 spans 17 residues. CDR3 in DNA: TGCGCCAGCAGCCGGGACCTACCCCGGGGTTACACCGGGGAGCTGTTTTTT. Translated: CASSRDLPRGYTGELFF.

J is TRBJ1-5 and V is TRBV2, with TRBD1 as a possible D gene (5 bases). This CDR3 comprises 14 residues. V lost 4 bases to trimming and J lost 3 bases, with 10 bases between them. CDR1 SNHLY and CDR2 FYNNEI come from the germline V gene. Written as DNA, the CDR3 is TGTGCCAGCAGTGCATCAGGGTACAATCAGCCCCAGCATTTT. This codes for CASSASGYNQPQHF.

Notes on this clonotype: A much larger clonotype is one base distant, so this may be a read error. The chain has TRBV29-1 and TRBJ2-1, with D unresolved. Germline CDR1 and CDR2: SQVTM and ANQGSEA. CDR3 length: 13 amino acids. Written as DNA, the CDR3 is TGCGGCGTAGAGATTAGCTCCTACAATGAGCAGTTCTTC. Protein product: CGVEISSYNEQFF.

This clonotype has a handful of counts. J is TRBJ1-4 and V is TRBV6-5; a weak D match, TRBD1 (5 bases). V lost 4 bases to trimming and J lost 5 bases, with 11 bases between them. The germline CDR1 and CDR2 sequences are MNHEY and SVGAGI. CDR3 length equals 14 residues. The CDR3 region is CASSWGGTNEKLFF. The DNA for the CDR3 is TGTGCCAGCAGTTGGGGAGGGACGAATGAAAAACTGTTTTTT.

V is TRBV20-1 and J is TRBJ2-2; 11 positions match TRBD1. CDR3 length equals 13 residues. Per germline, CDR1 DFQATT and CDR2 SNEGSKA (reference sequence). In DNA, the CDR3 is TGCGGGGGGACAGGGGGGAACACCGGGGAGCTGTTTTTT. It codes for CGGTGGNTGELFF.

This clonotype was picked up one time. The rearrangement links TRBV5-1 to TRBJ2-1; D perhaps matches TRBD2 (5 bases). Germline V gene lookup returns CDR1 SGHRS and CDR2 YFSETQ. The CDR3 spans 17 residues. V was trimmed by 2 bases and J by 0 bases, leaving 15 bases between them. This CDR3 reads CASSFSSRESSYNEQFF. The CDR3 DNA follows: TGCGCCAGCAGCTTCTCATCGAGGGAAAGCTCCTACAATGAGCAGTTCTTC. Based on the CDR3 plus reference TRBV5-1 and TRBJ2-1, the full variable domain is KAGVTQTPRYLIKTRGQQVTLSCSPISGHRSVSWYQQTPGQGLQFLFEYFSETQRNKGNFPGRFSGRQFSNSRSEMNVSTLELGDSALYLCASSFSSRESSYNEQFFGPGTRLTVL.

The chain joins TRBV6-6 to TRBJ1-1, with TRBD1 matching over 11 bases. The CDR3 sequence is 15 residues long. V shed 2 bases and J 2 bases; nucleotides not matched to a gene: 1. CDR1 is MNHNY, CDR2 SVGAGI, per germline (reference sequence). The CDR3 DNA reads as TGTGCCAGCAGTTACAGGACAGGGGGCAACACTGAAGCTTTCTTT. This codes for CASSYRTGGNTEAFF.

The chain carries TRBV18 and TRBJ2-7; either TRBD1 or TRBD2 may fit D (5 bases each). Trimming removed 0 bases at V and 5 bases at J, with 14 bases between. Germline V gene lookup returns CDR1 KGHSH and CDR2 LQKENI. The CDR3 runs 15 residues. DNA for the CDR3: TGTGCCAGCTCACCACCGGGGTCCAGGGAGAACGAGCAGTACTTC. Translation: CASSPPGSRENEQYF.

V and J are TRBV20-1 and TRBJ2-7; 11 bases line up with TRBD2. The CDR3 is 14 amino acids. Trimming at V came to 4 bases and at J to 4 bases, leaving 6 bases not matched to a gene. Looked up from germline, CDR1 is DFQATT and CDR2 is SNEGSKA (reference sequence). CDR3 sequence reads: CSAIRTSGPYEQYF. The CDR3 region has the DNA TGCAGTGCTATTCGGACTAGCGGGCCTTACGAGCAGTACTTC.

Remarks on this clonotype: A much larger clonotype is one base distant, so this may be a read error. This chain joins TRBV3-1 and TRBJ2-5, with D hard to call. This CDR3 region has 12 residues. V was cut by 1 base and J by 11 bases, with 11 bases left in between. The germline gives CDR1 LGHDT, CDR2 YNNKEL (reference sequence). CDR3 nucleotides: TGTGCCAGCAGCCAAGTATCAGTCCGGCAGTACTTC. Amino acids: CASSQVSVRQYF.

This chain uses TRBV20-1 with TRBJ2-5; 7 bases agree with TRBD1. The J call is uncertain, as TRBJ2-7 better fits the DNA end. The CDR3 loop spans 15 amino acids. Germline assignment: CDR1 DFQATT and CDR2 SNEGSKA (reference sequence). In DNA form, the CDR3 reads TGCAGTGCTAGGGGACAGAGCGGAAGGTCCTACGAGCAGTACTTC. Amino acid sequence: CSARGQSGRSYEQYF.

The J gene is TRBJ2-4, the V gene TRBV14; TRBD1 aligns across 8 bases. The trim removed 0 bases at V and 15 bases at J, leaving 19 bases unmatched. CDR1 and CDR2 from the germline V gene are SGHDN and FVKESK. The CDR3 consists of 17 residues. The CDR3 here is CASSQDLTGATQETPYF. The DNA for the CDR3 is TGTGCCAGCAGCCAAGATCTGACAGGGGCGACACAAGAGACCCCGTACTTC.

The chain employs TRBV4-2 and TRBJ2-1, with D possibly TRBD2 on 6 matching bases. The closer fit of TRBJ2-7 to the DNA end suggests the J call may be wrong. CDR1 and CDR2 from the germline V gene are LGHNA and YNFKEQ. The CDR3 sequence is 17 residues long. The CDR3 nucleotides read TGTGCCAGCAGCCAAGATCGGGCTAGCGTAACCTACAATGAGCAGTACTTC. As protein: CASSQDRASVTYNEQYF.

This chain connects TRBV10-3 to TRBJ2-5; D is uncertain. V lost 2 bases, J lost 5 bases, and 6 bases lay in between. This CDR3 is built from 12 residues. Germline lookup yields CDR1 ENHRY and CDR2 SYGVKD. In nucleotides, the CDR3 is TGTGCCATCAGTGAGGGGAAGGAGACCCAGTACTTC. Translating gives CAISEGKETQYF.

The chain combines TRBV7-2 with TRBJ2-1; D is ambiguous. CDR3 size: 13 residues. Germline-derived CDR1 and CDR2 are SGHTA and FQGNSA. V was cut by 3 bases and J by 7 bases, with 10 bases left in between. CDR3 protein: CASSFPVVNEQFF. The CDR3 DNA reads as TGTGCCAGCAGCTTTCCTGTAGTAAATGAGCAGTTCTTC.

CDR3 region: CRALAGAEQYF. CDR3 in DNA: TGCAGAGCATTAGCGGGAGCCGAGCAGTACTTC. The V gene is TRBV20-1, the J gene TRBJ2-4; 9 nucleotides match TRBD2. The J call is uncertain, as TRBJ2-7 better fits the DNA end. CDR3 length: 11 amino acids. Germline-derived CDR1 and CDR2 are DFQATT and SNEGSKA (reference sequence).

This clonotype has more than one count but fewer than ten. V is TRBV4-3 and J is TRBJ1-2; possibly TRBD1 for D (5 bases). Germline CDR1 is LGHNA and CDR2 is YSLEER. V dropped 0 bases and J dropped 0 bases, with 14 bases sitting between them. This CDR3 is 17 amino acids long. The CDR3 region is CASSQDWATDANYGYTF. The CDR3 bases are TGCGCCAGCAGCCAAGATTGGGCGACAGATGCTAACTATGGCTACACCTTC.

This clonotype was detected many times. The chain carries TRBV7-9 and TRBJ2-5, with D unresolved. Trimming removed 1 base at V and 4 bases at J, with 4 bases between. Germline V gives CDR1 SEHNR, CDR2 FQNEAQ (reference sequence). The CDR3 loop spans 12 amino acids. The CDR3 nucleotides are TGTGCCAGCAGCTTAGTACTAGAGACCCAGTACTTC. Its translation is CASSLVLETQYF.

Regarding this clonotype: This may stem from a read error, because a much larger clone lies one nucleotide away. The V gene is TRBV20-1, the J gene TRBJ1-5; the match to TRBD1 covers 9 bases. The CDR3 consists of 16 residues. Germline assignment: CDR1 DFQATT and CDR2 SNEGSKA (reference sequence). CDR3 amino acids: CGARDTTGTGIQPQHF. CDR3 bases: TGCGGTGCTAGAGATACCACCGGGACAGGGATTCAGCCCCAGCATTTT.

The sample holds many counts of this clonotype. The chain couples TRBV5-1 to TRBJ2-7, with 8 nucleotides matching TRBD2. The CDR3 contains 16 residues. Losses at the gene ends were 2 bases for V and 2 bases for J; bases not matched to a gene: 9. Germline V gives CDR1 SGHRS, CDR2 YFSETQ. As DNA, the CDR3 is TGCGCCAGCAGCTTTGACTCGGGGGGGACTACCTACGAGCAGTACTTC. The encoded protein is CASSFDSGGTTYEQYF.